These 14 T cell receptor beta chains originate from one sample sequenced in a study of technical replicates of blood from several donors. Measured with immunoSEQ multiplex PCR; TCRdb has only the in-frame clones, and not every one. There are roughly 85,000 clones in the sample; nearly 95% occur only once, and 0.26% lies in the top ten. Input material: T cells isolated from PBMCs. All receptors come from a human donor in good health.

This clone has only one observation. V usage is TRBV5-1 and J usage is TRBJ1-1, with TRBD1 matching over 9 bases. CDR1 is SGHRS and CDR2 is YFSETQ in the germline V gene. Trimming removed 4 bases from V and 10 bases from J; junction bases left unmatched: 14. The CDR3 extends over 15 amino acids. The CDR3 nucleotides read TGCGCCAGCAGCGTGGAGGGACAGGGACGAGGAAGAGCTTTCTTT. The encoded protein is CASSVEGQGRGRAFF.

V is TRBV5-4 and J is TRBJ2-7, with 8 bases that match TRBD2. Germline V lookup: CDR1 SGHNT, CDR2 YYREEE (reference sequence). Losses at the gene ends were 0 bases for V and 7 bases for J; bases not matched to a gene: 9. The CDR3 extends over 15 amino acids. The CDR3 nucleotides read TGTGCCAGCAGCTTGGGGGGTCAACGGGAGGGAGAGCAGTACTTC. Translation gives CASSLGGQREGEQYF.

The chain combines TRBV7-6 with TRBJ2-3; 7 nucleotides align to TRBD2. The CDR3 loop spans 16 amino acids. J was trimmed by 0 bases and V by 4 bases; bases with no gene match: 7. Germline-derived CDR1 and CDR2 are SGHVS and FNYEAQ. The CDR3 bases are TGTGCCAGCAGCTCGCTAGCGGAGACTAGCACAGATACGCAGTATTTT. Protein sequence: CASSSLAETSTDTQYF.

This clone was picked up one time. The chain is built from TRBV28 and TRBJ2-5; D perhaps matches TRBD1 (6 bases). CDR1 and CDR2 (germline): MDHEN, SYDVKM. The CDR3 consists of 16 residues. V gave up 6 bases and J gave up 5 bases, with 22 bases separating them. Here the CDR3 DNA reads TGTGCCAGCAGACCGAAAGGGGGATCTAAGGGCGAGACCCAGTACTTC. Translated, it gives CASRPKGGSKGETQYF.

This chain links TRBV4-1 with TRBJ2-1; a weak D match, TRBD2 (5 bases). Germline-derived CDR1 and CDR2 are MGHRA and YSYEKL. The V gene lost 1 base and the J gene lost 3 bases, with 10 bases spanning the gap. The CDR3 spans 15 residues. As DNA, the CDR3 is TGCGCCAGCAGCCAAGTATCCCGGGACTACAATGAGCAGTTCTTC. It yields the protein CASSQVSRDYNEQFF.

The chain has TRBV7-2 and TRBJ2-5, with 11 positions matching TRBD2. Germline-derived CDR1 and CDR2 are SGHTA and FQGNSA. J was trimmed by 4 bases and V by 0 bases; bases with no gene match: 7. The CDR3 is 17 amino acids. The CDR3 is CASSLAISGGAGETQYF. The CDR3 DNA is TGTGCCAGCAGCTTAGCAATTAGCGGGGGGGCGGGAGAGACCCAGTACTTC.

This chain's CDR3 is CASSYGQGKQPQHF. The CDR3 DNA is TGTGCCAGCAGTTACGGACAGGGTAAACAGCCCCAGCATTTT. This chain connects TRBV6-6 to TRBJ1-5; TRBD1 matches 8 bases. The V segment lost 2 bases and the J segment 7 bases; nucleotides outside the gene matches: 4. The CDR3 is made up of 14 amino acids. Germline CDR1 reads MNHNY; CDR2 reads SVGAGI (reference sequence).

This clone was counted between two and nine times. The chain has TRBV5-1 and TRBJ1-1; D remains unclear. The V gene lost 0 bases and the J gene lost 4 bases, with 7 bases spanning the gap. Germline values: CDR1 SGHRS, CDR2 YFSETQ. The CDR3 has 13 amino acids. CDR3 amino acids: CASSLVQSTEAFF. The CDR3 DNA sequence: TGCGCCAGCAGCTTGGTACAAAGCACTGAAGCTTTCTTT.

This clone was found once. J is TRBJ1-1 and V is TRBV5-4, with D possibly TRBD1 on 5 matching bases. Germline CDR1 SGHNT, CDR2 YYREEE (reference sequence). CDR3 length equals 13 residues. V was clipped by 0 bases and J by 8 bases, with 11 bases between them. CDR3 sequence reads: CASSLAMGGEAFF. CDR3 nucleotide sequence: TGTGCCAGCAGCTTGGCTATGGGGGGAGAAGCTTTCTTT.

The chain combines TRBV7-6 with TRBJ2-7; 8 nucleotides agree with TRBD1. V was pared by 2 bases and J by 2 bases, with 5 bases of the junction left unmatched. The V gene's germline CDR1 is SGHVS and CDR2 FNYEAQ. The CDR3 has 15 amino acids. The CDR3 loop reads CASSLKQGAPYEQYF. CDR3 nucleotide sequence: TGTGCCAGCAGCTTAAAGCAGGGGGCCCCCTACGAGCAGTACTTC.

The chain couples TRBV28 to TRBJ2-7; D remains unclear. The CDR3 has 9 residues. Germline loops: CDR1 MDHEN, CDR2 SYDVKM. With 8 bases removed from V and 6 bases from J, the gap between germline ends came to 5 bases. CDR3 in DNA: TGTGCCAGCGGGCGCGAGCAGTACTTC. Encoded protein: CASGREQYF.

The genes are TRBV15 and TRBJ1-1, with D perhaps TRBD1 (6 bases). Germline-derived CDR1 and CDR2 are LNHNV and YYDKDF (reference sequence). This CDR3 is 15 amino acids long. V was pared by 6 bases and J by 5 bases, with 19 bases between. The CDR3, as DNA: TGTGCCACCAGGGTGGAACGCACAGGGTGGACTGAAGCTTTCTTT. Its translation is CATRVERTGWTEAFF.

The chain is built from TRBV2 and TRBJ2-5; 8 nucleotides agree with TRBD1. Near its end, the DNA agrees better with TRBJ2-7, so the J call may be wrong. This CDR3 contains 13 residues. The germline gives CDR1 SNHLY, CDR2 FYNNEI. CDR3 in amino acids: CASSPDREYEQYF. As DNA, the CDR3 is TGTGCCAGCAGTCCGGACAGGGAATACGAGCAGTACTTC.

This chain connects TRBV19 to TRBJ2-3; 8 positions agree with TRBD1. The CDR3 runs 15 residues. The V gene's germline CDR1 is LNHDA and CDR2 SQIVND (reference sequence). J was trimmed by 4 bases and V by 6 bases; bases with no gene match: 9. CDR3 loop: CASSPPGQVPDTQYF. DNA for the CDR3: TGTGCCAGTAGCCCCCCGGGACAGGTCCCAGATACGCAGTATTTT.